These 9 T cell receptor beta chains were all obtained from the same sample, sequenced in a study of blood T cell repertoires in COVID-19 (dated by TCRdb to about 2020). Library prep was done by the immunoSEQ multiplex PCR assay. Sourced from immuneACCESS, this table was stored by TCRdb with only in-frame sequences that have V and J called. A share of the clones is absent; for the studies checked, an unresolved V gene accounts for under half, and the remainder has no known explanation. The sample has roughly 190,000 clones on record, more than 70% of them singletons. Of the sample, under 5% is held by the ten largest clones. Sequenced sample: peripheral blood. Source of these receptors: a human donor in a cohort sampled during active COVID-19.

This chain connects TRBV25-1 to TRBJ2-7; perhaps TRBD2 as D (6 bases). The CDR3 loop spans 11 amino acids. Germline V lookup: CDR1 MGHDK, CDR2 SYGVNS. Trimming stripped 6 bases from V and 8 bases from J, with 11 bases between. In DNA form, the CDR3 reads TGTGCCAGCAGGTTGGGGGGTAAGCAGTACTTC. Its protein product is CASRLGGKQYF.

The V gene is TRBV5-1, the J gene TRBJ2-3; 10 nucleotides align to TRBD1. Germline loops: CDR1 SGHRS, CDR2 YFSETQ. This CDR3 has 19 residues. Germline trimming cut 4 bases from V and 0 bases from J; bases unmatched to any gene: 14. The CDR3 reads CASSRQGADPTSSTDTQYF. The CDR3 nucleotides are TGCGCCAGCAGCAGACAGGGGGCCGACCCTACGTCGAGCACAGATACGCAGTATTTT.

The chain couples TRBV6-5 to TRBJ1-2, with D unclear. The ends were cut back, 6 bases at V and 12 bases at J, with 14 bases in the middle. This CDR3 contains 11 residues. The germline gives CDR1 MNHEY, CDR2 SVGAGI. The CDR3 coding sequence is TGTGCCAGCAGCCCCGGAGCCGGTCACACCTTC. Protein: CASSPGAGHTF.

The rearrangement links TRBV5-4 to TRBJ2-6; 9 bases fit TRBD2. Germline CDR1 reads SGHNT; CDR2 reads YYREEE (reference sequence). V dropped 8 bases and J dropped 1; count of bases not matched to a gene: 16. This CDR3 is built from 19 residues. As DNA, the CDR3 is TGTGCCAGAAATGGACCCGCGGGGGGGTTAAATTCTGGGGCCAACGTCCTGACTTTC. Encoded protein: CARNGPAGGLNSGANVLTF.

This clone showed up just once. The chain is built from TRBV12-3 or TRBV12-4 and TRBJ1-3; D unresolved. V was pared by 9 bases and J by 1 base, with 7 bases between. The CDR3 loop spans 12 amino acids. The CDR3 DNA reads TGTGCCAGTACATATTCTGGAAACACCATATATTTT. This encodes CASTYSGNTIYF.

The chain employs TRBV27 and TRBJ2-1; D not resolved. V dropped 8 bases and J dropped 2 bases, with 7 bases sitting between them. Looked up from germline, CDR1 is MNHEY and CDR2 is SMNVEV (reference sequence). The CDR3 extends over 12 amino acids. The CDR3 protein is CASGRAYNEQFF. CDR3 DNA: TGTGCCAGCGGTCGAGCCTACAATGAGCAGTTCTTC.

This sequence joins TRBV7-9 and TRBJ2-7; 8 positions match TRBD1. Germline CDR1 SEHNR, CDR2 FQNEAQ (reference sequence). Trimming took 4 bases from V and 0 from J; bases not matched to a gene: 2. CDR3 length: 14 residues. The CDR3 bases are TGTGCCAGCAGCTCCGGACAGGGCTCCTACGAGCAGTACTTC. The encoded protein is CASSSGQGSYEQYF.

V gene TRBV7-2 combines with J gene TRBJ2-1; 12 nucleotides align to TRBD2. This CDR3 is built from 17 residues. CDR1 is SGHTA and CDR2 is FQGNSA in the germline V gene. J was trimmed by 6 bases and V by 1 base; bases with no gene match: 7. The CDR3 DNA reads TGTGCCAGCAGCTTAGTGTCTAGCGGGGGGGCGGGCAATGAGCAGTTCTTC. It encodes CASSLVSSGGAGNEQFF.

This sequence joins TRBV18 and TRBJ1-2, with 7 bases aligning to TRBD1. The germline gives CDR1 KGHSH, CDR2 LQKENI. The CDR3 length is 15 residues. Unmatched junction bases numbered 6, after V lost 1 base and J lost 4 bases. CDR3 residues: CASSPRQGGPYGYTF. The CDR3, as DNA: TGTGCCAGCTCACCACGGCAGGGGGGTCCCTATGGCTACACCTTC.